This is a list of T cell receptor beta chains from one sample in a study of CD4 T cells in relation to SARS-CoV-2 and coronaviruses. The repertoire was sequenced with immunoSEQ multiplex PCR; TCRdb's copy has only in-frame clones and lacks some. The sample includes some 65,000 clones, about 90% of them seen just once. The material sequenced was memory CD4+ T cells from PBMCs. The receptors were sampled from a human donor in good health. Each CDR3 is given with its conserved first and last residue. D genes are given only for firm matches. Not every row has a clone size; where given, it reads once, few, many or a size class.

j_gene | abundance | d_gene | v_gene | CDR3aa | CDR3nt
TRBJ2-3 | - | TRBD2 | TRBV5-6 | CASSLVRSGRGDTQYF | TGTGCCAGCAGCCTGGTGAGGAGCGGGAGGGGAGATACGCAGTATTTT
TRBJ2-7 | - | TRBD2 | TRBV28 | CASSLGGSSYEQYF | TGTGCCAGCAGTTTGGGCGGGAGCTCCTACGAGCAGTACTTC
TRBJ1-1 | - | TRBD1 | TRBV5-5 | CASRVGGANTEAFF | TGTGCCAGCAGGGTAGGGGGCGCGAACACTGAAGCTTTCTTT
TRBJ2-1 | - | - | TRBV14 | CASSQWGYGYNEQFF | TGTGCCAGCAGCCAATGGGGGTATGGTTACAATGAGCAGTTCTTC
TRBJ1-6 | - | - | TRBV9 | CASSADSRLSYNSPLHF | TGTGCCAGCAGCGCGGACAGCCGGCTCTCCTATAATTCACCCCTCCACTTT
TRBJ2-3 | - | - | TRBV27 | CASSLSGPWWGLHTDTQYF | TGTGCCAGCAGTTTATCGGGCCCGTGGTGGGGCCTGCACACAGATACGCAGTATTTT
TRBJ2-3 | few | - | TRBV29-1 | CSVYPQIDTQYF | TGCAGCGTTTACCCCCAGATCGATACGCAGTATTTT
TRBJ1-5 | - | - | TRBV2 | CASSVGQHQPQHF | TGTGCCAGCAGTGTCGGGCAGCATCAGCCCCAGCATTTT
TRBJ2-1 | - | TRBD2 | TRBV7-9 | CASSLARASGSYEQFF | TGTGCCAGCAGCTTAGCGAGGGCTAGCGGGAGTTATGAGCAGTTCTTC
TRBJ1-1 | - | - | TRBV28 | CASSLWDGLRTEAFF | TGTGCCAGCAGTTTGTGGGACGGGTTGCGCACTGAAGCTTTCTTT
TRBJ2-1 | few | TRBD1 | TRBV2 | CASSVRDRSSSYNEQFF | TGTGCCAGCAGTGTCCGGGACAGGTCCAGCTCCTACAATGAGCAGTTCTTC
TRBJ2-7 | - | - | TRBV18 | CASSRDKAYGQYF | TGTGCCAGCTCCCGGGACAAAGCCTACGGGCAGTACTTC
TRBJ1-1 | once | TRBD1 | TRBV5-1 | CASSLGSGGTFEAFF | TGCGCCAGCAGCTTGGGGTCAGGGGGAACATTCGAAGCTTTCTTT
TRBJ1-1 | - | - | TRBV28 | CASTLLGGLTEAFF | TGTGCCAGCACCCTCTTGGGGGGTTTAACTGAAGCTTTCTTT
TRBJ2-5 | - | - | TRBV7-2 | CASSLSRAQETQYF | TGTGCCAGCAGCTTAAGTCGGGCTCAAGAGACCCAGTACTTC
TRBJ2-3 | once | - | TRBV5-4 | CASSSGQHSRTVSDTQYF | TGTGCCAGCAGCTCTGGGCAACACAGTAGGACAGTCTCAGATACGCAGTATTTT
TRBJ1-1 | - | - | TRBV5-1 | CASRYDGGNTEAFF | TGCGCCAGCAGGTATGACGGGGGGAACACTGAAGCTTTCTTT
TRBJ2-3 | - | - | TRBV2 | CASSGSGHTDTQYF | TGTGCCAGCAGTGGCTCGGGGCACACAGATACGCAGTATTTT
TRBJ2-5 | - | TRBD2 | TRBV15 | CATSRDLFGLASQETQYF | TGTGCCACCAGCAGAGATTTGTTCGGACTAGCGAGCCAAGAGACCCAGTACTTC
TRBJ1-4 | - | - | TRBV12-3/TRBV12-4 | CASGGATNEKLFF | TGTGCCAGCGGGGGGGCAACTAATGAAAAACTGTTTTTT
TRBJ2-7 | - | - | TRBV14 | CASSQEDYRREQYF | TGTGCCAGCAGCCAAGAAGATTATAGGAGGGAGCAGTACTTC
TRBJ2-5 | - | - | TRBV7-2 | CASSLRRNQETQYF | TGTGCCAGCAGCTTACGGCGGAACCAAGAGACCCAGTACTTC
TRBJ1-2 | - | - | TRBV7-8 | CASSLREPALDYGYTF | TGTGCCAGCAGCTTAAGGGAGCCAGCTCTCGACTATGGCTACACCTTC
TRBJ1-2 | - | - | TRBV5-4 | CASSSTGRYNYGYTF | TGTGCCAGCAGCTCCACAGGGAGATATAACTATGGCTACACCTTC
TRBJ2-1 | - | - | TRBV7-2 | CASSLRWSPRPFF | TGTGCCAGCAGCTTACGCTGGTCCCCAAGGCCGTTCTTC
TRBJ1-3 | - | TRBD1 | TRBV28 | CASSPQDRGTGNTIYF | TGTGCCAGCAGTCCCCAGGACAGGGGAACTGGAAACACCATATATTTT
TRBJ2-7 | - | TRBD2 | TRBV9 | CASSVGLAGGFNEQYF | TGTGCCAGCAGCGTAGGTCTAGCGGGGGGGTTTAACGAGCAGTACTTC
TRBJ2-1 | few | - | TRBV19 | CASTLFDEQFF | TGTGCCAGTACCCTCTTCGATGAGCAGTTCTTC
TRBJ1-2 | - | - | TRBV28 | CASSWSGGYTF | TGTGCCAGCAGTTGGTCGGGCGGCTACACCTTC
TRBJ2-3 | - | - | TRBV7-8 | CASSHPGKKITDTQYF | TGTGCCAGCAGTCACCCGGGAAAAAAGATCACAGATACGCAGTATTTT
TRBJ1-2 | few | TRBD1 | TRBV4-3 | CASSPAGTAGAYGYTF | TGCGCCAGCAGCCCCGCTGGGACAGCAGGAGCCTATGGCTACACCTTC
TRBJ2-3 | - | TRBD2 | TRBV7-2 | CASSLLAGGPADTQYF | TGTGCCAGCAGCTTATTGGCGGGGGGGCCCGCAGATACGCAGTATTTT
TRBJ1-1 | few | - | TRBV7-9 | CASSPGVLNTEAFF | TGTGCCAGCAGCCCAGGGGTATTGAACACTGAAGCTTTCTTT
TRBJ1-2 | few | TRBD1 | TRBV4-1 | CASSTSGTGLNGYTF | TGCGCCAGCAGCACATCCGGGACAGGGCTCAATGGCTACACCTTC
TRBJ2-7 | - | TRBD2 | TRBV6-1 | CASSDSSGGSYEQYF | TGTGCCAGCAGTGATTCTAGCGGGGGGTCCTACGAGCAGTACTTC
TRBJ2-3 | - | - | TRBV23-1 | CASSQSQGQADTQYF | TGCGCCAGCAGTCAATCTCAAGGACAAGCAGATACGCAGTATTTT
TRBJ1-2 | - | - | TRBV4-1 | CASSQEGYGGRGYTF | TGCGCCAGCAGCCAAGAGGGATACGGGGGAAGGGGCTACACCTTC
TRBJ2-7 | - | - | TRBV28 | CASFSGGSYEQYF | TGTGCCAGCTTCTCTGGGGGTTCCTACGAGCAGTACTTC
TRBJ1-4 | - | - | TRBV14 | CASSQADWREKLFF | TGTGCCAGCAGCCAAGCGGACTGGAGAGAAAAACTGTTTTTT
TRBJ1-2 | - | TRBD1 | TRBV5-6 | CASSLGRGNYGYTF | TGTGCCAGCAGCTTGGGCAGGGGGAACTATGGCTACACCTTC
TRBJ2-7 | once | - | TRBV28 | CASSLRGKQRPSYEQYF | TGTGCCAGCAGTTTAAGGGGAAAGCAGAGACCCTCCTACGAGCAGTACTTC
TRBJ1-1 | - | - | TRBV6-2/TRBV6-3 | CASSQGFRSEAFF | TGTGCCAGCAGTCAGGGGTTTCGATCTGAAGCTTTCTTT
TRBJ2-2 | - | - | TRBV6-5 | CASSYTPAGTGELFF | TGTGCCAGCAGTTACACCCCGGCGGGTACCGGGGAGCTGTTTTTT
TRBJ2-1 | - | - | TRBV24-1 | CATSDSGYNEQFF | TGTGCCACCAGTGATTCAGGGTACAATGAGCAGTTCTTC
TRBJ2-7 | - | TRBD2 | TRBV28 | CASSLTSGTVDHEQYF | TGTGCCAGCAGTTTGACTAGCGGAACAGTGGACCACGAGCAGTACTTC
TRBJ2-3 | - | - | TRBV18 | CASSPEGSFTDTQYF | TGTGCCAGCTCACCTGAAGGGAGCTTCACAGATACGCAGTATTTT
TRBJ1-5 | once | - | TRBV28 | CASSFLGYERNQPQHF | TGTGCCAGCAGTTTTTTGGGGTACGAGCGCAATCAGCCCCAGCATTTT
TRBJ1-3 | - | - | TRBV30 | CAWETSGTTIYF | TGTGCCTGGGAGACTTCAGGGACAACCATATATTTT
TRBJ1-1 | - | - | TRBV12-2 | CALRARGHTEAFF | TGTGCGCTAAGGGCGAGGGGCCACACTGAAGCTTTCTTT
TRBJ1-2 | - | - | TRBV30 | CAWSQGYGYTF | TGTGCCTGGTCACAGGGCTATGGCTACACCTTC
TRBJ2-2 | - | - | TRBV18 | CASSPLTGGELFF | TGTGCCAGCTCACCTCTTACCGGCGGGGAGCTGTTTTTT
TRBJ2-7 | - | - | TRBV19 | CASSIGGDSYEQYF | TGTGCCAGTAGTATAGGAGGGGATTCCTACGAGCAGTACTTC
TRBJ1-2 | - | TRBD1 | TRBV27 | CASSPATGVYGYTF | TGTGCCAGCAGCCCGGCGACAGGGGTTTATGGCTACACCTTC
TRBJ1-2 | - | - | TRBV7-3 | CASSWYGGATYGYTF | TGTGCCAGCAGCTGGTATGGAGGGGCGACCTATGGCTACACCTTC
TRBJ1-1 | - | TRBD1 | TRBV10-3 | CAIREGARATEAFF | TGTGCCATCAGGGAGGGGGCCCGGGCCACTGAAGCTTTCTTT
TRBJ2-5 | - | - | TRBV28 | CASSLLAHQETQYF | TGTGCCAGCAGTTTATTAGCTCATCAAGAGACCCAGTACTTC
TRBJ2-1 | once | TRBD2 | TRBV5-1 | CASSHRLAETLHEQFF | TGCGCCAGCAGCCATCGACTAGCGGAGACTCTCCATGAGCAGTTCTTC
TRBJ1-2 | - | - | TRBV28 | CASSHGERVGDGYTF | TGTGCCAGCAGTCACGGTGAGCGGGTTGGAGATGGCTACACCTTC
TRBJ1-4 | - | - | TRBV28 | CASRSAGVSTNEKLFF | TGTGCCAGCAGGTCCGCGGGGGTTTCGACTAATGAAAAACTGTTTTTT
TRBJ1-4 | - | - | TRBV5-4 | CASSLAPTEKLFF | TGTGCCAGCAGCCTGGCCCCGACTGAAAAACTGTTTTTT